The entry below gives a single T cell receptor beta chain sequence along with its context. Its antigen is not identified. Sequencing was performed with immunoSEQ multiplex PCR; in TCRdb, only in-frame clones are kept and a portion is missing. The sample records millions of clones, 95% being singletons. The record originates from a study of shared clonotypes between healthy human individuals. Overall study findings and caveats: Rarefaction gave evidence that sorted-subset sequencing remained incomplete despite large depth.

The CDR3 length is 14 residues. CDR1 is ENHRY, CDR2 SYGVKD, per germline. V lost 10 bases to trimming and J lost 6 bases, with 19 bases between them. The chain uses TRBV10-3 and TRBJ2-4; D might be TRBD1 (5 bases). The source of this sequence is a man aged 18 to 30 in good health. Source material: naive CD4+ T cells sorted from blood. Noted subset: CD45RA+ positively selected. The CDR3 DNA reads as TGTGCCACGCGGCAGGGCCGTTCAGGAAACATTCAGTACTTC. The encoded protein is CATRQGRSGNIQYF.